Shown below are 19 T cell receptor beta chains from a single sample sequenced in a study of blood T cell repertoires in COVID-19. This table comes from immunoSEQ multiplex PCR, and its TCRdb copy is limited to in-frame clones, with some not included. The table shows 250,000 or so clones, with approximately 84% occurring only once. Sample: PBMCs or T cells enriched from blood (not recorded which). These TCRs come from a woman aged 45-65 years who had been exposed to COVID-19.

The chain has TRBV11-3 and TRBJ1-3; D remains unclear. CDR1 and CDR2 (germline): SGHNT, YENEEA. V lost 4 bases and J 4 bases, leaving 8 bases between the germline ends. This CDR3 has 13 residues. The CDR3 bases are TGTGCCAGCAGCTCTGGAGAGGGAAACACCATATATTTT. Translated, it gives CASSSGEGNTIYF.

This chain connects TRBV2 to TRBJ2-1; 8 nucleotides align to TRBD2. The J segment lost 1 base and the V segment lost 8 bases, leaving 25 bases of the junction unmatched. The CDR3 covers 21 residues. From germline, CDR1 is SNHLY and CDR2 FYNNEI. The CDR3 DNA reads TGTGCCAGCCCCAAAACGCGCGGGGGGACTAGTGCCGATAGTTCCTACAATGAGCAGTTCTTC. Its translation: CASPKTRGGTSADSSYNEQFF.

Here the CDR3 DNA reads TGTGCCAGTATTCGTCCCGGGACAAGAGAAGCTTTCTTT. This gives the protein CASIRPGTREAFF. The chain joins TRBV19 to TRBJ1-1, with a weak D call TRBD1 (6 bases). Germline-derived CDR1 and CDR2 are LNHDA and SQIVND (reference sequence). Trimming pared 7 bases from V and 8 bases from J, leaving 17 bases between. The CDR3 loop spans 13 amino acids.

For the CDR3, the DNA is TGTGCCATCAGCCCAGGGGGTTCAGAGCAGTACTTC. This sequence encodes CAISPGGSEQYF. The rearrangement joins TRBV10-3 to TRBJ2-7; 7 bases fit TRBD1. This CDR3 contains 12 residues. V trimming: 6 bases; J trimming: 7 bases; junction bases outside the gene matches: 6. CDR1 is ENHRY and CDR2 is SYGVKD in the germline V gene.

The genes are TRBV3-1 (or the pseudogene TRBV3-2) and TRBJ1-1; TRBD1 matches 12 bases. The V segment lost 3 bases and the J segment 5 bases; nucleotides outside the gene matches: 7. CDR1 LGHDT and CDR2 YNNKEL come from the germline V gene (reference sequence). The CDR3 has 16 amino acids. This CDR3 is CASSQGDRGRRTEAFF. The CDR3 DNA is TGTGCCAGCAGCCAGGGGGACAGGGGGCGCAGGACTGAAGCTTTCTTT.

This sequence joins TRBV5-8 and TRBJ2-7, with D perhaps TRBD1 (5 bases). The CDR3 contains 10 residues. V lost 7 bases, J lost 5 bases, and 7 bases lay in between. The germline V gene encodes CDR1 SGHTS and CDR2 YDEGEE. The CDR3 DNA sequence: TGTGCCAGCCCAGGGAACGAGCAGTACTTC. It yields the protein CASPGNEQYF.

In this sample, this clone turned up a few times. The rearrangement links TRBV10-3 to TRBJ1-5; 7 nucleotides match TRBD1. The CDR3 loop spans 15 amino acids. J gave up 5 bases and V 0 bases, and 4 bases lay outside the gene matches. In germline, CDR1 is ENHRY, CDR2 SYGVKD. The CDR3 is CAISESGDRDQPQHF. The CDR3 bases are TGTGCCATCAGTGAGTCAGGTGACAGGGATCAGCCCCAGCATTTT.

The genes are TRBV29-1 and TRBJ1-3; 7 bases are a match to TRBD1. The ends lost 7 bases at V and 4 bases at J; junction bases unmatched: 7. This CDR3 has 13 residues. CDR1 is SQVTM and CDR2 is ANQGSEA in the germline V gene. Written as DNA, the CDR3 is TGCAGCGCTACAGGGGTTTCGGGAAACACCATATATTTT. It is translated as CSATGVSGNTIYF.

This clone was picked up one time. In DNA, the CDR3 is TGTGCCAGCAGTAGCGGGGGGGCTAGCACAGATACGCAGTATTTT. Translated: CASSSGGASTDTQYF. The chain recombines TRBV6-2 or TRBV6-3 with TRBJ2-3, with 10 bases aligning to TRBD2. The CDR3 runs 15 residues. The V segment lost 5 bases and the J segment 0 bases; nucleotides outside the gene matches: 2. Per germline, CDR1 MNHEY and CDR2 SVGEGT.

The chain joins TRBV4-1 to TRBJ1-1, with D unresolved. V lost 0 bases to trimming and J lost 8 bases, with 13 bases between them. The CDR3 sequence is 14 residues long. Germline V lookup: CDR1 MGHRA, CDR2 YSYEKL. This CDR3 is CASSQEGRGEEAFF. DNA of the CDR3: TGCGCCAGCAGCCAAGAGGGCCGGGGAGAGGAAGCTTTCTTT.

The gene calls are TRBV3-1 (or the pseudogene TRBV3-2) and TRBJ1-2; a weak D match, TRBD1 (6 bases). Germline V gives CDR1 LGHDT, CDR2 YNNKEL (reference sequence). V shed 4 bases and J shed 3 bases, with 18 bases lying between them. CDR3 size: 16 residues. In nucleotides, the CDR3 is TGTGCCAGCAGCCCGTTCACAGGGTTAGGTGACTATGGCTACACCTTC. Amino acid sequence: CASSPFTGLGDYGYTF.

The chain carries TRBV28 and TRBJ2-5; possibly TRBD2 for D (6 bases). V gave up 4 bases and J gave up 5 bases, with 14 bases separating them. Germline assignment: CDR1 MDHEN and CDR2 SYDVKM. The CDR3 has 14 amino acids. The CDR3 DNA follows: TGTGCCAGCAGTTGGGGCGGGGTCGGGGAGACCCAGTACTTC. Translated, it gives CASSWGGVGETQYF.

The chain carries TRBV7-9 and TRBJ1-1, with TRBD1 as a possible D gene (5 bases). V dropped 5 bases and J dropped 1 base, with 17 bases sitting between them. The germline gives CDR1 SEHNR, CDR2 FQNEAQ (reference sequence). This CDR3 is built from 16 residues. In DNA form, the CDR3 reads TGTGCCAGCAGCGAGCGACCCTGGGGCCCGAACACTGAAGCTTTCTTT. This translates into CASSERPWGPNTEAFF. Full variable domain (remainder filled in from reference TRBV7-9 and TRBJ1-1): DTGVSQNPRHKITKRGQNVTFRCDPISEHNRLYWYRQTLGQGPEFLTYFQNEAQLEKSRLLSDRFSAERPKGSFSTLEIQRTEQGDSAMYLCASSERPWGPNTEAFFGQGTRLTVV.

J is TRBJ2-7 and V is TRBV5-6; D is possibly TRBD2 (5 bases). The germline V gene has CDR1 SGHDT and CDR2 YYEEEE. CDR3 size: 12 residues. Between the trimmed V and J ends, which lost 4 bases and 5 bases, there was a span of 10 bases. The CDR3 sequence is CASSQTGNEQYF. CDR3 bases: TGTGCCAGCAGCCAGACGGGGAACGAGCAGTACTTC.

V is TRBV11-3 and J is TRBJ1-2; 9 positions agree with TRBD1. Losses at the gene ends were 0 bases for V and 5 bases for J; bases not matched to a gene: 7. The germline gives CDR1 SGHNT, CDR2 YENEEA. The CDR3 totals 16 residues. This chain's CDR3 is CASSLEVTGGSYGYTF. The CDR3 DNA reads as TGTGCCAGCAGCTTAGAGGTGACAGGGGGATCGTATGGCTACACCTTC.

The rearrangement uses TRBV19 and TRBJ1-6; a weak D match, TRBD1 (5 bases). The CDR3 is 15 amino acids. With 4 bases removed from V and 7 bases from J, the gap between germline ends came to 14 bases. Germline-derived CDR1 and CDR2 are LNHDA and SQIVND (reference sequence). DNA of the CDR3: TGTGCCAGTAGTAACCTGGACACCCCAAATTCACCCCTCCACTTT. It yields the protein CASSNLDTPNSPLHF.

As DNA, the CDR3 is TGTGCCAGCAGCTTAGGGATGCGGGAGCAGTACTTC. Protein sequence: CASSLGMREQYF. This rearrangement joins TRBV7-8 to TRBJ2-7; D remains ambiguous. The CDR3 length is 12 residues. Germline CDR1 is SGHVS and CDR2 is FQNEAQ. V lost 1 base and J 7 bases, leaving 8 bases between the germline ends.

This chain joins TRBV5-1 and TRBJ1-2, with TRBD1 identical over 9 bases. CDR3 length: 15 amino acids. V was pared by 1 base and J by 5 bases, with 6 bases of the junction left unmatched. From germline, CDR1 is SGHRS and CDR2 YFSETQ. CDR3 loop: CASSLRTGEGYGYTF. CDR3 DNA sequence: TGCGCCAGCAGCTTGCGGACAGGGGAGGGTTATGGCTACACCTTC.

The gene calls are TRBV2 and TRBJ1-4, with TRBD1 as a possible D gene (5 bases). Germline V CDR1 and CDR2: SNHLY, FYNNEI. Trimming removed 5 bases at V and 10 bases at J, with 11 bases between. CDR3 length equals 12 residues. The CDR3 loop reads CASSQQATKLFF. CDR3 coding DNA: TGTGCCAGCAGTCAACAGGCGACAAAACTGTTTTTT. The whole variable domain, filled in from reference TRBV2 and TRBJ1-4, reads EPEVTQTPSHQVTQMGQEVILRCVPISNHLYFYWYRQILGQKVEFLVSFYNNEISEKSEIFDDQFSVERPDGSNFTLKIRSTKLEDSAMYFCASSQQATKLFFGSGTQLSVL.